This T cell receptor (beta chain) was sequenced in a study of tumor and adjacent non-tumor tissue in lung cancer. About the study: Histology: 12 adenocarcinoma, a couple of squamous cell carcinoma, 1 small cell lung cancer. The study's findings and limits: Tumor repertoires had a smaller top 100 clone share than normal lung. Shorter survival was associated with higher TCR diversity in tumors.

The CDR3 is 14 amino acids. Germline CDR1 reads MGHRA; CDR2 reads YSYEKL. Notes on this clonotype: Its antigen is not known. At one end, the junction sequence differs from germline, possibly due to a read error.

Three rounds of nested PCR, following a modified ARM-PCR protocol, produced the TCRbeta library. TCRdb used MiXCR to reprocess the multiplex PCR reads, holding one entry per CDR3 protein. Of 43,000 or so distinct CDR3 sequences in the sample, 60% were seen once. RNA was extracted from bulk tissue without any cell sorting. Distant lung tissue was collected more than 3 cm away from the tumor edge. Between August and November 2014, newly diagnosed, chemotherapy-naive lung cancer patients underwent thoracic surgery in China. The chain uses TRBV4-1 and TRBJ1-6; 7 bases are shared with TRBD1. The source of this sequence is a man in his fifties with non-small cell lung cancer. Sequencing used distant non-tumor lung tissue. Here the CDR3 reads CASNNGDRNPPLHF. CDR3 nucleotide sequence: TGCGCCAGCAACAACGGGGACAGAAATCCGCCCCTCCATTTT.